This TCR beta chain was identified in a study of blood T cell repertoires in COVID-19. Clones were sequenced by immunoSEQ multiplex PCR, and TCRdb holds only the in-frame ones, with some missing. The sample yields nearly 400,000 clones, nearly 90% seen once. Study members were between about 18 and 100 years old and lived in over 20 US regions. Clinical history reported by participants formed the basis on which cohorts were assigned. The source of this sequence is a woman aged 25 to 39 who had recovered from COVID-19. The sample comprised PBMCs or T cells enriched from blood (not recorded which).

The CDR3 coding sequence is TGTGCCAGCAGACCACAGTCCGACACCGGGGAGCTGTTTTTT. Encoded protein: CASRPQSDTGELFF. This rearrangement joins TRBV27 to TRBJ2-2, with D unclear. Germline loops: CDR1 MNHEY, CDR2 SMNVEV (reference sequence). The CDR3 contains 14 residues. Between the trimmed V and J ends, which lost 6 bases and 3 bases, there was a span of 11 bases.